The rows below give T cell receptor beta chains drawn from one sample of a study of blood T cells in healthy people across ages. TCRdb redid the calling of the 5' RACE reads with MiXCR, one entry per CDR3 protein. This sample has about 1,500,000 distinct CDR3 sequences; under 30% occur once, and the top ten carry 7.7%. The specimen was blood. The receptors were gathered from a woman in her thirties in good health. Each CDR3 is given with its conserved first and last residue. D genes are given only for firm matches. Size values are once, few and many counts, or a class for expanded clones, and some rows have none.

size | J | V | D | DNA | CDR3
many | TRBJ2-7 | TRBV7-9 | . | TGTGCCAGCAGTCCAGGGGCAGGGGTCTACGAGCAGTACTTC | CASSPGAGVYEQYF
. | TRBJ1-2 | TRBV12-3/TRBV12-4 | TRBD1 | TGTGCCAGCAGGAGACAGGGAGGGCCTAACTATGGCTACACCTTC | CASRRQGGPNYGYTF
once | TRBJ2-1 | TRBV10-3 | TRBD1 | TGTGCCATCAGTGAGGCACAGGGGGCAGAGGGGAATGAGCAGTTCTTC | CAISEAQGAEGNEQFF
few | TRBJ1-3 | TRBV20-1 | . | TGCAGTGCTAGACAGGGTCGCTCTGGAAACACCATATATTTT | CSARQGRSGNTIYF
few | TRBJ2-1 | TRBV20-1 | TRBD2 | TGCAGTGCTTTCCCCTCGAGCGGGAGGTCCACTATACCGGGCAATGAGCAGTTCTTC | CSAFPSSGRSTIPGNEQFF
many | TRBJ2-7 | TRBV20-1 | . | TGCAGTGCCTTGGTCTGGCGGGCTCCATCCTACGAGCAGTACTTC | CSALVWRAPSYEQYF
few | TRBJ2-1 | TRBV10-1 | TRBD2 | TGCGCCAGCAGTGAGGCTAGCGGGAGGAGTATGGTGTACAATGAGCAGTTCTTC | CASSEASGRSMVYNEQFF
few | TRBJ1-2 | TRBV7-2 | . | TGTGCCAGCAGCTCCAGTCGGGCGGGGGGCCAGTATGGCTACACCTTC | CASSSSRAGGQYGYTF
once | TRBJ1-5 | TRBV12-3/TRBV12-4 | . | TGTGCCAGCAGTCCATGGGGGCTTAATCAGCCCCAGCATTTT | CASSPWGLNQPQHF
many | TRBJ2-5 | TRBV7-2 | . | TGTGCCAGCAGCCCATGGAGGGGGGGCTCAGAGACCCAGTACTTC | CASSPWRGGSETQYF
many | TRBJ2-7 | TRBV24-1 | . | TGTGCCACCAGTGCCCGTCAGGCAGGGCCCAACGAGCAGTACTTC | CATSARQAGPNEQYF
. | TRBJ2-5 | TRBV6-2/TRBV6-3 | . | TGTGCCAGCAGAAAAGGGGGACCGCTTGGAGAGACCCAGTACTTC | CASRKGGPLGETQYF
. | TRBJ2-4 | TRBV7-9 | TRBD2 | TGTGCCAGCAGTTTGACTAGCGGGTACTACAATGAGCAGTACTTC | CASSLTSGYYNEQYF
. | TRBJ1-2 | TRBV6-1 | . | TGTGCCAGCAGTAGATCCGGGTTCCCCTTACTCTATGGCTACACCTTC | CASSRSGFPLLYGYTF
few | TRBJ2-7 | TRBV2 | TRBD1 | TGTGCCAGCGCCGGGACAGGGGGCAACGAGCAGTACTTC | CASAGTGGNEQYF
many | TRBJ2-1 | TRBV10-2 | TRBD2 | TGCGCCAGCAGTGACCGAACCCGTAGCGGGAGGTTCAATGAGCAGTTCTTC | CASSDRTRSGRFNEQFF
few | TRBJ2-5 | TRBV5-5 | . | TGTGCCAGCAGCTTGGAAATAGCGGCACAAGAGACCCAGTACTTC | CASSLEIAAQETQYF
. | TRBJ2-5 | TRBV2 | . | TGTGCCAGCAGTGGGAGCAGGGAACGTACGCAGCAGTACTTC | CASSGSRERTQQYF
. | TRBJ2-7 | TRBV20-1 | . | TGCAGTGCTCCCCAGGGTCCCCTCTACGAGCAGTACTTC | CSAPQGPLYEQYF
few | TRBJ2-5 | TRBV7-2 | TRBD2 | TGTGCCAGCAGCTTAGTCTGGGGAGGACTAGCGGGAGATGGGGAGACCCAGTACTTC | CASSLVWGGLAGDGETQYF
. | TRBJ2-7 | TRBV7-8 | TRBD1 | TGTGCCAGCAGCTTACGGGACAGGGTTAGTGATGAGCAGTACTTC | CASSLRDRVSDEQYF
many | TRBJ2-1 | TRBV29-1 | . | TGCAGCGTAGACCCCAGCGGAGCGTACAATGAGCAGTTCTTC | CSVDPSGAYNEQFF
few | TRBJ2-1 | TRBV20-1 | . | TGCAGTGCTAGAGATCCGGGGGACTCCTACAATGAGCAGTTCTTC | CSARDPGDSYNEQFF
. | TRBJ2-1 | TRBV6-2/TRBV6-3 | . | TGTGCCAGCAGTACGACTAGTTCCGATGAGCAGTTCTTC | CASSTTSSDEQFF
. | TRBJ2-3 | TRBV2 | . | TGTGCCAGCAGTGATCCGGGACTCCTCCAGGAAGATACGCAGTATTTT | CASSDPGLLQEDTQYF
few | TRBJ1-1 | TRBV7-2 | TRBD1 | TGTGCCAGCAGCCCCTGGACAGGGGGCAGGTCTGAAGCTTTCTTT | CASSPWTGGRSEAFF
. | TRBJ1-1 | TRBV12-3/TRBV12-4 | . | TGTGCCAGCAGTTTACATGGGACGAACACTAAAGCTTTCTTT | CASSLHGTNTKAFF
many | TRBJ2-5 | TRBV29-1 | . | TGCAGCGTTGGGGGGATTAGCAGGGACCAAGAGACCCAGTACTTC | CSVGGISRDQETQYF
. | TRBJ2-7 | TRBV20-1 | . | TGCAGTGCTCGGACGGATTTAGGTCTAAGGAGCGAGCAGTACTTC | CSARTDLGLRSEQYF
few | TRBJ2-1 | TRBV4-3 | TRBD2 | TGCGCCAGCAGCCAAGATAAGGCTAGCGGGAGTTTGAATGAGCAGTTCTTC | CASSQDKASGSLNEQFF